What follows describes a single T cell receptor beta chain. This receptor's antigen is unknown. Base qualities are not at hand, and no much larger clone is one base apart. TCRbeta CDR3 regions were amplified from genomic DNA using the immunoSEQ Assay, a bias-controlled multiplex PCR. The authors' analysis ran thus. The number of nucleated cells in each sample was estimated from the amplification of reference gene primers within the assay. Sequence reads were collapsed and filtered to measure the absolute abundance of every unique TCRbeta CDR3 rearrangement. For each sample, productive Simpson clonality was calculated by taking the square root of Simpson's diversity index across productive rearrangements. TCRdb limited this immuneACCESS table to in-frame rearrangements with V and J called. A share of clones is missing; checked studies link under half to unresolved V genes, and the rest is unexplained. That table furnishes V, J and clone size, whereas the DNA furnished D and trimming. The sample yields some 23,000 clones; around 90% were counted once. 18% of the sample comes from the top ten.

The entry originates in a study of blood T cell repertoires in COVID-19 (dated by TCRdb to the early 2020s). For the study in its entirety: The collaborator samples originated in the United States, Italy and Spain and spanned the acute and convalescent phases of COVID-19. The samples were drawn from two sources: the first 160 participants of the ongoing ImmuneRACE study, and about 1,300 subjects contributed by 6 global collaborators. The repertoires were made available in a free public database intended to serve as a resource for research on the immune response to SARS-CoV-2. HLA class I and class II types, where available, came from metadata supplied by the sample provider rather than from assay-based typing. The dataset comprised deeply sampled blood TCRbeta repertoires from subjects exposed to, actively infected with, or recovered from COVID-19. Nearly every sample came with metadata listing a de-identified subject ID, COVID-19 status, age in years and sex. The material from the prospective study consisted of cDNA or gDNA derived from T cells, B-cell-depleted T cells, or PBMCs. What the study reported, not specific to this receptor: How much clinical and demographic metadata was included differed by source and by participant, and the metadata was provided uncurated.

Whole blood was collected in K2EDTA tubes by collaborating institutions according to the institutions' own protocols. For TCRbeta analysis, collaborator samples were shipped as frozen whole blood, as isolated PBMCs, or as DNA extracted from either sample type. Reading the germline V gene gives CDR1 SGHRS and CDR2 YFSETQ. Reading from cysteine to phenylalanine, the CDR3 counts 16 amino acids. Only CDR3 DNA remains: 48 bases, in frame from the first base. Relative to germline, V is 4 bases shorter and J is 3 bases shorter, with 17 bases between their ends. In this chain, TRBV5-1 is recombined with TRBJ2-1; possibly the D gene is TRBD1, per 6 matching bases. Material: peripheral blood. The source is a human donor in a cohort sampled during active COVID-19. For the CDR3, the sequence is CASSQKDQDSYNEQFF. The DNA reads TGCGCCAGCAGCCAGAAAGATCAGGACAGCTACAATGAGCAGTTCTTC.